A single sample gave rise to the 10 T cell receptor beta chains below, sequenced in a study of beta chain features in type 1 diabetes. Expressed TCRB transcripts were sequenced because the isolated RNA had all been reverse transcribed beforehand. The method was immunoSEQ multiplex PCR; TCRdb's version includes in-frame clones alone and lacks a portion of them. Of roughly 150,000 clones detected, approximately 10% appear once; the ten largest clones hold more than 0.45%. These receptors have no known antigen. Study conclusions and caveats: The study found moderately but significantly shorter TCRB CDR3s in all four CD4+ subsets of Type 1 diabetes patients.

The sample comprised central memory CD4+ T cells from blood. The receptors stem from a man aged 30 to 45 with type 1 diabetes.

This clone appeared a few times. V and J are TRBV6-1 and TRBJ2-5; TRBD1 might be the D (6 bases). Trimming removed 6 bases from V and 2 bases from J, with 16 bases in between. This CDR3 contains 15 residues. Germline CDR1 is MNHNS and CDR2 is SASEGT. CDR3 coding DNA: TGTGCCAGCAGATCCCAGACAGGAGGTCAAGAGACCCAGTACTTC. It codes for CASRSQTGGQETQYF.

This clone has more than one count but fewer than ten. V and J are TRBV28 and TRBJ2-7, with D possibly TRBD2 on 5 matching bases. Trimming removed 6 bases at V and 0 bases at J, with 18 bases between. Germline V gene sequence: CDR1 MDHEN, CDR2 SYDVKM. The CDR3 sequence is 16 residues long. The CDR3, as DNA: TGTGCCAGCAGAGGAGGCCCGAAATTTTACTCCTACGAGCAGTACTTC. Its translation is CASRGGPKFYSYEQYF.

This clone was detected a few times. This chain joins TRBV11-3 and TRBJ2-4, with TRBD2 matching over 13 bases. Trimming at V came to 0 bases and at J to 8 bases, leaving 7 bases not matched to a gene. Germline V gene lookup returns CDR1 SGHNT and CDR2 YENEEA. The CDR3 runs 17 residues. This CDR3 is CASSLELAGGLGDIQYF. The DNA for the CDR3 is TGTGCCAGCAGCTTAGAACTAGCGGGAGGGCTCGGTGACATTCAGTACTTC.

This clone was counted a few times. This chain uses TRBV27 with TRBJ2-3; no firm D call. Germline CDR1 MNHEY, CDR2 SMNVEV (reference sequence). Trimming took off 5 bases at V and 9 bases at J, with 12 bases between the two ends. The CDR3 sequence is 12 residues long. The CDR3 spells CASSEEFGTQYF. CDR3 DNA sequence: TGTGCCAGCAGTGAAGAATTTGGCACGCAGTATTTT.

This clone was counted between two and nine times. The chain carries TRBV28 and TRBJ1-5, with unresolved D. Germline CDR1 MDHEN, CDR2 SYDVKM. This CDR3 has 14 residues. V shed 5 bases and J shed 5 bases, with 13 bases lying between them. CDR3 in DNA: TGTGCCAGCAGTGAGGCCTCCCGGGATCAGCCCCAGCATTTT. Translating it yields CASSEASRDQPQHF.

This clone appeared a few times. The chain couples TRBV29-1 to TRBJ1-2; a possible D gene is TRBD1 (5 bases). The germline V and J ends were trimmed by 0 bases and 4 bases, with 18 bases remaining between them. The V gene's germline CDR1 is SQVTM and CDR2 ANQGSEA. CDR3 length equals 16 residues. Written as DNA, the CDR3 is TGCAGCGTTGAAGACGGGGCAGGGAGGGAGCTCTATGGCTACACCTTC. Its protein is CSVEDGAGRELYGYTF. The full variable domain, in which reference TRBV29-1 and TRBJ1-2 provide the parts outside the CDR3, is SAVISQKPSRDICQRGTSLTIQCQVDSQVTMMFWYRQQPGQSLTLIATANQGSEATYESGFVIDKFPISRPNLTFSTLTVSNMSPEDSSIYLCSVEDGAGRELYGYTFGSGTRLTVV.

The chain recombines TRBV7-6 with TRBJ2-7, with D perhaps TRBD2 (6 bases). Germline assignment: CDR1 SGHVS and CDR2 FNYEAQ. The CDR3 extends over 15 amino acids. The germline V and J ends were trimmed by 1 base and 5 bases, with 15 bases remaining between them. This CDR3 reads CASSLVHGGSHEQYF. DNA for the CDR3: TGTGCCAGCAGCTTAGTTCATGGAGGGAGCCACGAGCAGTACTTC. Supplemented by reference TRBV7-6 and TRBJ2-7, the full variable domain reads GAGVSQSPRYKVTKRGQDVALRCDPISGHVSLYWYRQALGQGPEFLTYFNYEAQQDKSGLPNDRFSAERPEGSISTLTIQRTEQRDSAMYRCASSLVHGGSHEQYFGPGTRLTVT.

This clone was observed at least ten times. V gene TRBV7-3 combines with J gene TRBJ2-7; TRBD2 is a possible D gene (5 bases). Trimming cost V 5 bases and J 0 bases, with 17 bases left between them. This CDR3 comprises 16 residues. The V gene's germline CDR1 is SGHTA and CDR2 FQGTGA. The CDR3 DNA reads as TGTGCCAGCAGCCCGCGGGCAGGCGCACACTCCTACGAGCAGTACTTC. Its protein is CASSPRAGAHSYEQYF.

This clone was recorded a few times. CDR3 residues: CASSPRGEKHIQYF. In nucleotides, the CDR3 is TGTGCCAGCAGCCCCAGGGGCGAGAAACACATTCAGTACTTC. The gene calls are TRBV7-3 and TRBJ2-4; perhaps TRBD1 as D (6 bases). CDR3 length equals 14 residues. Between the trimmed V and J ends, which lost 5 bases and 8 bases, there was a span of 16 bases. The germline V gene encodes CDR1 SGHTA and CDR2 FQGTGA.

Only a few counts were recorded for this clone. CDR3 in amino acids: CASSPNSDFQPQHF. CDR3 nucleotide sequence: TGTGCCAGCAGTCCTAACTCGGACTTTCAGCCCCAGCATTTT. The rearrangement links TRBV28 to TRBJ1-5; D is undetermined. The CDR3 has 14 amino acids. The ends were cut back, 5 bases at V and 6 bases at J, with 14 bases in the middle. Germline CDR1 MDHEN, CDR2 SYDVKM.